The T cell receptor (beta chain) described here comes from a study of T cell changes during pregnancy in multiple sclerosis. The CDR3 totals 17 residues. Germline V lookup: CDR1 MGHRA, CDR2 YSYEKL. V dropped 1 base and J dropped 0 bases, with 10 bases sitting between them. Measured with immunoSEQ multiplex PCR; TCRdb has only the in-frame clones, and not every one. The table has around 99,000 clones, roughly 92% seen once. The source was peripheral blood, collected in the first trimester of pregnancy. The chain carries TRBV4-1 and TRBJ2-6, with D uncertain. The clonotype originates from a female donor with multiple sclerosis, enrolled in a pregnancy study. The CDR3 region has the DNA TGCGCCAGCAGCCAAGTGGTGCGGAACTCTGGGGCCAACGTCCTGACTTTC. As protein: CASSQVVRNSGANVLTF.